Listed below are T cell receptor beta chains from one sample, sequenced in a study of shared clonotypes between healthy human individuals. Some clones are missing from TCRdb's copy, which holds only in-frame ones; the method was immunoSEQ multiplex PCR. The data show around 550,000 clones, less than 96% seen once. The specimen was naive CD4+ T cells sorted from blood. Receptor source: a woman aged 30 to 39 in good health. The CDR3 runs from the conserved cysteine through the conserved F or W. A D gene is named only where the DNA matches it firmly. Size is stated for part of the rows, as once, few or many counts, or as a class when the clone is expanded.

CDR3aa	CDR3nt	v_gene	j_gene	abundance	d_gene
CARRGPGNTIYF	TGTGCCCGCAGGGGGCCTGGAAACACCATATATTTT	TRBV30	TRBJ1-3	NA	TRBD1
CSVGEGINEQFF	TGCAGCGTCGGGGAGGGGATCAATGAGCAGTTCTTC	TRBV29-1	TRBJ2-1	NA	TRBD2
CATSTTSAGPSSYEQYF	TGTGCCACCAGCACAACCTCAGCGGGACCCTCCTCCTACGAGCAGTACTTC	TRBV15	TRBJ2-7	NA	TRBD2
CASSQDTGDYGYTF	TGTGCCAGCAGCCAAGACACAGGGGACTATGGCTACACCTTC	TRBV4-2	TRBJ1-2	NA	TRBD1
CASSNRQGGGTQYF	TGCGCCAGCAGCAATCGACAGGGTGGCGGGACCCAGTACTTC	TRBV5-1	TRBJ2-5	NA	TRBD1
CASSLQGQDYEQYF	TGTGCCAGCTCCCTACAGGGGCAGGACTACGAGCAGTACTTC	TRBV18	TRBJ2-7	few	TRBD1
CAISESLAGYNEQFF	TGTGCCATCAGTGAGTCCTTAGCGGGGTACAATGAGCAGTTCTTC	TRBV10-3	TRBJ2-1	NA	TRBD2
CASSLRTETYEQYF	TGTGCCAGCTCACTTAGGACCGAAACCTACGAGCAGTACTTC	TRBV18	TRBJ2-7	NA	NA
CASSIIGTYSNQPQHF	TGTGCCAGTAGTATAATCGGCACTTATAGCAATCAGCCCCAGCATTTT	TRBV19	TRBJ1-5	NA	NA
CAISSGPMNTEAFF	TGTGCCATCAGCTCGGGGCCAATGAACACTGAAGCTTTCTTT	TRBV10-3	TRBJ1-1	NA	NA
CASSFGGANSYEQYF	TGCGCCAGCAGCTTCGGGGGGGCTAATTCCTACGAGCAGTACTTC	TRBV5-1	TRBJ2-7	NA	TRBD2
CASSQADRPLTDTQYF	TGTGCCAGCAGCCAAGCCGACAGGCCACTCACAGATACGCAGTATTTT	TRBV14	TRBJ2-3	NA	NA
CAWTRGFNQPQHF	TGTGCCTGGACCAGGGGGTTCAATCAGCCCCAGCATTTT	TRBV30	TRBJ1-5	NA	TRBD1
CASSPGTENTEAFF	TGTGCCAGCAGTCCTGGGACCGAGAACACTGAAGCTTTCTTT	TRBV27	TRBJ1-1	NA	NA
CASSYLLAGGGEQYF	TGTGCCAGCAGTTATCTACTAGCGGGAGGAGGCGAGCAGTACTTC	TRBV7-2	TRBJ2-7	NA	TRBD2
CASSPPGARGPYEQYF	TGTGCCAGCAGTCCACCAGGGGCCCGCGGACCCTACGAGCAGTACTTC	TRBV5-4	TRBJ2-7	NA	NA
CASRHHSGLQFF	TGTGCCAGCAGACACCATAGCGGGTTGCAGTTCTTC	TRBV2	TRBJ2-1	NA	TRBD2
CASSEQGGTNEKLFF	TGTGCCAGCAGTGAACAGGGAGGAACTAATGAAAAACTGTTTTTT	TRBV6-1	TRBJ1-4	NA	NA
CASSLAGVGDTQYF	TGTGCCAGCTCCTTAGCGGGAGTCGGGGATACGCAGTATTTT	TRBV6-5	TRBJ2-3	NA	TRBD2
CASNSGGSPLNTEAFF	TGTGCCAGTAACTCTGGGGGGTCCCCTCTGAACACTGAAGCTTTCTTT	TRBV19	TRBJ1-1	NA	NA
CASSAGLAYNEQFF	TGCGCCAGCAGTGCCGGGTTGGCCTACAATGAGCAGTTCTTC	TRBV10-1	TRBJ2-1	NA	NA
CAISRTDPWYGYTF	TGTGCCATCTCCAGGACAGACCCTTGGTATGGCTACACCTTC	TRBV10-3	TRBJ1-2	NA	NA
CASSIVGNQPQHF	TGTGCCAGTAGTATTGTGGGCAATCAGCCCCAGCATTTT	TRBV19	TRBJ1-5	NA	NA
CASSKRAGGSYEQYF	TGTGCCAGCAGCAAACGAGCAGGGGGCAGTTACGAGCAGTACTTC	TRBV21-1	TRBJ2-7	NA	NA
CASSLVVHRETQYF	TGTGCCAGCAGCTTAGTGGTACACAGAGAGACCCAGTACTTC	TRBV7-9	TRBJ2-5	NA	NA
CSITSSGELFF	TGCAGCATTACCTCGTCCGGGGAGCTGTTTTTT	TRBV29-1	TRBJ2-2	NA	NA
CASSFTQGDEAFF	TGTGCCAGCAGCTTTACACAGGGGGATGAAGCTTTCTTT	TRBV7-6	TRBJ1-1	NA	TRBD1
CASSPGRGEQPQHF	TGTGCCAGCAGCCCGGGGCGGGGGGAGCAGCCCCAGCATTTT	TRBV28	TRBJ1-5	NA	NA
CASRGQGILYGYTF	TGTGCCAGCAGGGGACAGGGGATTCTTTATGGCTACACCTTC	TRBV27	TRBJ1-2	NA	TRBD1
CASSSIWGGTNYNEQFF	TGTGCCAGCAGCTCCATCTGGGGGGGGACCAACTACAATGAGCAGTTCTTC	TRBV7-6	TRBJ2-1	once	TRBD2
CASLLTSGSYEQYF	TGTGCCAGCCTACTCACTAGCGGGAGCTACGAGCAGTACTTC	TRBV2	TRBJ2-7	NA	TRBD2
CASSFDGQGFAEKLFF	TGCGCCAGCAGCTTTGACGGACAGGGTTTTGCTGAAAAACTGTTTTTT	TRBV5-1	TRBJ1-4	NA	TRBD1
CASSLSFSRAEQYF	TGTGCCAGCAGCTTGAGTTTCTCGCGTGCCGAGCAGTACTTC	TRBV5-4	TRBJ2-7	NA	NA
CASSFHNEQFF	TGCGCCAGCAGCTTCCACAATGAGCAGTTCTTC	TRBV5-1	TRBJ2-1	NA	NA
CASSLISGRAVGTDTQYF	TGCGCCAGCAGCTTGATTAGCGGGAGGGCCGTTGGGACAGATACGCAGTATTTT	TRBV5-1	TRBJ2-3	NA	TRBD2
CASSPGGGQPQHF	TGTGCCAGCAGTCCGGGGGGCGGTCAGCCCCAGCATTTT	TRBV7-3	TRBJ1-5	NA	NA
CASSLFTGGYEQYF	TGTGCCAGCAGTTTATTTACGGGAGGCTACGAGCAGTACTTC	TRBV27	TRBJ2-7	NA	TRBD2
CASSGGALGTDIYNEQFF	TGTGCCAGCAGTGGAGGGGCGCTGGGTACAGATATTTACAATGAGCAGTTCTTC	TRBV25-1	TRBJ2-1	NA	NA
CASSWQGHEQYF	TGTGCCAGCAGTTGGCAGGGCCACGAGCAGTACTTC	TRBV2	TRBJ2-7	few	NA
CASSLELLSSGNTIYF	TGCGCCAGCAGCTTGGAACTCCTGAGCTCTGGAAACACCATATATTTT	TRBV5-1	TRBJ1-3	NA	NA
CASSLGYQISYEQYF	TGCGCCAGCAGCTTGGGTTACCAAATCTCCTACGAGCAGTACTTC	TRBV5-1	TRBJ2-7	NA	NA
CASSIGAGPTDTQYF	TGTGCCAGTAGTATTGGAGCGGGGCCCACAGATACGCAGTATTTT	TRBV19	TRBJ2-3	once	TRBD2
CASSWGQGNSETQYF	TGCGCCAGCAGCTGGGGACAGGGGAATTCAGAGACCCAGTACTTC	TRBV5-1	TRBJ2-5	NA	TRBD1